The source of this T cell receptor beta chain is a study of blood T cell repertoires in COVID-19. The wider study: Samples representing acute and convalescent COVID-19 were sourced from the United States, Italy and Spain. T cells, B-cell-depleted T cells, or PBMCs provided the cDNA or gDNA that served as material.

After removal of 0 bases from V and 9 bases from J, the junction contained 4 bases not matched to a gene. The germline gives CDR1 SGHVS, CDR2 FQNEAQ. This CDR3 is built from 13 residues. Original processing methods: Estimated nucleated cell counts came from reference gene primer amplification. Clones were read by immunoSEQ multiplex PCR, and TCRdb kept only the in-frame ones, dropping some. That table gives V, J and clone size, and the DNA gave D and trimming. Among about 260,000 clones, roughly 90% were seen once, and the ten largest hold roughly 12%. The material sequenced was peripheral blood. V gene TRBV7-8 combines with J gene TRBJ1-1; 7 bases fit TRBD1. The receptor was derived from a woman aged 25 to 39 with COVID-19, enrolled during active disease. The CDR3 sequence is CASSLARDSQAFF. For the CDR3, the DNA is TGTGCCAGCAGCTTAGCGCGGGACAGTCAAGCTTTCTTT.